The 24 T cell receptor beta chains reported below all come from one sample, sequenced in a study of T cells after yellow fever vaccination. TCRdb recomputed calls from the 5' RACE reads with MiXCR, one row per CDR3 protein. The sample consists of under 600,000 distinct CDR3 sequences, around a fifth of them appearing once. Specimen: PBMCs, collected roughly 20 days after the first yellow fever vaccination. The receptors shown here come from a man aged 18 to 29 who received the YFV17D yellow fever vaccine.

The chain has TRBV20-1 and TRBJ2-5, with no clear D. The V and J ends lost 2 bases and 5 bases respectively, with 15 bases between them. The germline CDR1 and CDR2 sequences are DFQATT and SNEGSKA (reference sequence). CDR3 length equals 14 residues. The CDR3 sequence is CSARILGKGETQYF. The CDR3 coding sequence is TGCAGTGCTAGAATCCTGGGGAAAGGGGAGACCCAGTACTTC.

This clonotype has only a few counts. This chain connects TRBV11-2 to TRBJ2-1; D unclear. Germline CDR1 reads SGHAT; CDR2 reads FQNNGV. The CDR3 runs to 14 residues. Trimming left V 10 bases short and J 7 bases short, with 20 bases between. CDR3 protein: CATSPEILGNEQFF. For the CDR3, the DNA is TGTGCCACCTCGCCCGAGATCTTAGGGAATGAGCAGTTCTTC.

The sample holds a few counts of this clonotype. In nucleotides, the CDR3 is TGTGCCAGCAGCCTACACACAATGAATTACGAGCAGTACTTC. Residues: CASSLHTMNYEQYF. The chain combines TRBV3-1 with TRBJ2-7; D is uncertain. CDR3 length: 14 amino acids. Germline V gene data show CDR1 as LGHDT and CDR2 as YNNKEL (reference sequence). Trimming cost V 4 bases and J 4 bases, with 14 bases left between them.

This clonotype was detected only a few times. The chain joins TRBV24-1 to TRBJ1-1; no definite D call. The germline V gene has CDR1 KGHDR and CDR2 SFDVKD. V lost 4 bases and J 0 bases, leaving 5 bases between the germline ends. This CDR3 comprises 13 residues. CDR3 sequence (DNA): TGTGCCACCAGTGAAGCAGTGAACACTGAAGCTTTCTTT. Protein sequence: CATSEAVNTEAFF.

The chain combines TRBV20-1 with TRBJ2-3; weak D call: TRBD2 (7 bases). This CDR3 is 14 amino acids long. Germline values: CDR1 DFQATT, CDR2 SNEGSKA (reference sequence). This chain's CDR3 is CSGPRGARTDTQYF. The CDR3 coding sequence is TGCAGCGGACCTCGGGGGGCTCGCACAGATACGCAGTATTTT.

The CDR3 DNA reads as TGTGCCAGCAGGCCCCAAGGTGGTAGCAATCAGCCCCAGCATTTT. Its translation: CASRPQGGSNQPQHF. The rearrangement uses TRBV2 and TRBJ1-5, with D uncertain. Trimming pared 6 bases from V and 0 bases from J, leaving 12 bases between. Germline V CDR1 and CDR2: SNHLY, FYNNEI. The CDR3 sequence is 15 residues long.

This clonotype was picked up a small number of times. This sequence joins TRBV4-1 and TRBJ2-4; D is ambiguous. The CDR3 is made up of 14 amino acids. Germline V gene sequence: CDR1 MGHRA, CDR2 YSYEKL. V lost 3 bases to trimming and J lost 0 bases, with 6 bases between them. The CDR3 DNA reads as TGCGCCAGCAGCCAGCCCCTAGCCAAAAACATTCAGTACTTC. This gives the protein CASSQPLAKNIQYF.

The DNA of the CDR3 is TGTGCCAGCAGTTCTAGAGATCCCCGGACAGGGACGAATCAGCCCCAGCATTTT. This encodes CASSSRDPRTGTNQPQHF. The V gene is TRBV12-3 or TRBV12-4, the J gene TRBJ1-5; 8 nucleotides line up with TRBD1. Trimming removed 4 bases from V and 4 bases from J; junction bases left unmatched: 15. This CDR3 region has 18 residues.

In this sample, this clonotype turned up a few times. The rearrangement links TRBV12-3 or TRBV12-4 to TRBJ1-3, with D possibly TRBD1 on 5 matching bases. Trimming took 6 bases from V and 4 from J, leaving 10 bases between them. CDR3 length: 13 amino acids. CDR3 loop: CASRGGTGNTIYF. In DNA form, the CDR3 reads TGTGCCAGCAGGGGGGGGACGGGAAACACCATATATTTT.

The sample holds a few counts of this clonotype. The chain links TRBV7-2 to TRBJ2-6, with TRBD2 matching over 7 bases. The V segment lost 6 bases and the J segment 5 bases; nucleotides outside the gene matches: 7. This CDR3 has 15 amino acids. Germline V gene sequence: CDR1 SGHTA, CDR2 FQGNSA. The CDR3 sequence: CASSPPGRWANVLTF. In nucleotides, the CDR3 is TGTGCCAGCAGTCCCCCCGGGAGGTGGGCCAACGTCCTGACTTTC.

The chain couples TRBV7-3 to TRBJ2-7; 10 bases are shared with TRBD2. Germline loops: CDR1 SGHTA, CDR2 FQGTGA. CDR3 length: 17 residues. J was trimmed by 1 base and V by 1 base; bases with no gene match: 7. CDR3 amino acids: CASSLIPSGGLSYEQYV. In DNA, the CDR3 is TGTGCCAGCAGCTTAATCCCTAGCGGGGGACTATCCTACGAGCAGTACGTC.

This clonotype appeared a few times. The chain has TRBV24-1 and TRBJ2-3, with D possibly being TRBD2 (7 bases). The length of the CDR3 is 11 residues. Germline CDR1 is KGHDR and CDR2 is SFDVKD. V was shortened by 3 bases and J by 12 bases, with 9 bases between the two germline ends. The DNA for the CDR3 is TGTGCCACCAGTGATGGGGGGGCACAGTATTTT. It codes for CATSDGGAQYF.

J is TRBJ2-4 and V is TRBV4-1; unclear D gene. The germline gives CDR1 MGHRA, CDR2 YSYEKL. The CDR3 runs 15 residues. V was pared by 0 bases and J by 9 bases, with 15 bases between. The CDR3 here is CASSQEPSEAAIQYF. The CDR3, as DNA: TGCGCCAGCAGCCAAGAGCCGTCCGAGGCGGCCATTCAGTACTTC.

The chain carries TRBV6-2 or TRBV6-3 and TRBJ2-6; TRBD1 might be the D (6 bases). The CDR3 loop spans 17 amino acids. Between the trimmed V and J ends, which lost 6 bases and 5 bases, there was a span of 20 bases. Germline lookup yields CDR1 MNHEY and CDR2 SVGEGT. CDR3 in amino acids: CASSQLEGVFRANVLTF. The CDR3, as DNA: TGTGCCAGCAGCCAACTAGAGGGGGTTTTTCGGGCCAACGTCCTGACTTTC.

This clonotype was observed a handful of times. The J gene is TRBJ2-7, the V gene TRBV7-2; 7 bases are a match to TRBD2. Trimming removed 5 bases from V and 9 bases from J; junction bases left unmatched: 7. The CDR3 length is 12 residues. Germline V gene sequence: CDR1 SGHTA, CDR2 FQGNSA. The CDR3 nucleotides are TGTGCCAGCAGCCCCCGGGGGGTTCTGCAGTACTTC. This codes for CASSPRGVLQYF.

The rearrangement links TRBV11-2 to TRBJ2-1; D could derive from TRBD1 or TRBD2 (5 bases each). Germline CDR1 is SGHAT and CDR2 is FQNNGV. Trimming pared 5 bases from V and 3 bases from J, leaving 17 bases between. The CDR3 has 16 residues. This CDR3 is CASSPDRDPLYNEQFF. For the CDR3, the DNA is TGTGCCAGCAGCCCGGACCGGGACCCCCTCTACAATGAGCAGTTCTTC.

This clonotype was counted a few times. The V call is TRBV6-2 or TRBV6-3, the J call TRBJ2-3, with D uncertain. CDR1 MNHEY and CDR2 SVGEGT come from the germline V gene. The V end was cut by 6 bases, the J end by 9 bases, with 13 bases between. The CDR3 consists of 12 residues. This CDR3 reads CASRVGVSTQYF. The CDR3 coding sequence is TGTGCCAGCAGAGTTGGCGTCTCAACGCAGTATTTT.

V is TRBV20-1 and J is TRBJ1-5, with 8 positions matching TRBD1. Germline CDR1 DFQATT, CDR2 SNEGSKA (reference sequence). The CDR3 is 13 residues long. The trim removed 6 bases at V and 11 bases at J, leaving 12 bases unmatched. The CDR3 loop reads CSASDRGMVAQHF. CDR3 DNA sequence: TGCAGTGCCAGCGACAGGGGCATGGTCGCCCAGCATTTT.

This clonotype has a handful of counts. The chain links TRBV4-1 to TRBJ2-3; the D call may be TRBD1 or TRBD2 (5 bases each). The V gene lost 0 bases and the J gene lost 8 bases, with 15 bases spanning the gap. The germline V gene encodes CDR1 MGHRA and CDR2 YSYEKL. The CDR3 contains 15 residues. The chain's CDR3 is CASSQDGGRGSTQYF. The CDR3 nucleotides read TGCGCCAGCAGCCAAGATGGGGGTAGGGGCTCTACGCAGTATTTT.

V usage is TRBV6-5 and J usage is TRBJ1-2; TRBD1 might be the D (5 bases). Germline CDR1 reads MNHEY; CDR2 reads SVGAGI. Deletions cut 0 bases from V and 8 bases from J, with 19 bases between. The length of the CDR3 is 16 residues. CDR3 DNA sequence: TGTGCCAGCAGTTACTCGACTCGATCAGGGTGGGTCGGCTACACCTTC. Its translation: CASSYSTRSGWVGYTF.

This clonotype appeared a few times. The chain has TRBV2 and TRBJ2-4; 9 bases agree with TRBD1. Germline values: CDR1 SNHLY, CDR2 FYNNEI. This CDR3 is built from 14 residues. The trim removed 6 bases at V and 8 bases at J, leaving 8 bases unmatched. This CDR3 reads CASRGGQGIDIQYF. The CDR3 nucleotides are TGTGCCAGCAGGGGAGGACAGGGGATTGACATTCAGTACTTC.

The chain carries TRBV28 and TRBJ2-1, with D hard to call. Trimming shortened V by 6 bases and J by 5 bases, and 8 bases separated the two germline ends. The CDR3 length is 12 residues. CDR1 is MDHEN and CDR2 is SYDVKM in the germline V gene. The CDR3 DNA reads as TGTGCCAGCAGCTCCTGGGACAATGAGCAGTTCTTC. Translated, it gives CASSSWDNEQFF.

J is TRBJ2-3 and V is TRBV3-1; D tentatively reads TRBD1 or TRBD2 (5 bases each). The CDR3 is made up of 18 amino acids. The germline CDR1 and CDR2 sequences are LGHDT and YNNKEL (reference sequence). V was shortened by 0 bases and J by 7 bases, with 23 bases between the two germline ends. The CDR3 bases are TGTGCCAGCAGCCAAGAGGGGTGGAAACTAGGGGCAGTGTATACGCAGTATTTT. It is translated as CASSQEGWKLGAVYTQYF.

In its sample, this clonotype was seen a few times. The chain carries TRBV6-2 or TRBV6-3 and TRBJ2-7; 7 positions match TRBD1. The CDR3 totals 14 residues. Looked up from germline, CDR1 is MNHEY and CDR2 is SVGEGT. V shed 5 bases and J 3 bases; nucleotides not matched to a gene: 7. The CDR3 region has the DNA TGTGCCAGCAGTCCGGCCGGGACAGTCTACGAGCAGTACGTC. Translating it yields CASSPAGTVYEQYV.